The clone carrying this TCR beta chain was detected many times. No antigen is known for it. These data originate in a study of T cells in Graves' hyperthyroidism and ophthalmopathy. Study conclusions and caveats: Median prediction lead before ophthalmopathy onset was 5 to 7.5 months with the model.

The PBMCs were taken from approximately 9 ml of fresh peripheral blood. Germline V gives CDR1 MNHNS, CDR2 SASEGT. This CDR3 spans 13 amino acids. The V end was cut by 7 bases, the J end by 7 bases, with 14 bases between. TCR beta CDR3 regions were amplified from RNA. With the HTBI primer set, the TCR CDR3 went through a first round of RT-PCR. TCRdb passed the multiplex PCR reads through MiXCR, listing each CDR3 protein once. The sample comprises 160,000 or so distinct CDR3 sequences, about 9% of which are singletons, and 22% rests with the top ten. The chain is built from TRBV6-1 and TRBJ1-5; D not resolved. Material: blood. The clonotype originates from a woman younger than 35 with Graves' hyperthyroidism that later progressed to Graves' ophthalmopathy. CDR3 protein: CASTPAKGQPQHF. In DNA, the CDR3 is TGTGCCAGCACCCCAGCGAAGGGACAGCCCCAGCATTTT.